Below, 24 T cell receptor beta chains from the same sample are listed, as sequenced in a study of Graves' ophthalmopathy and Graves' hyperthyroidism. Researchers took RNA transcripts and amplified TCR beta CDR3 regions from them. RT-PCR was first run with HTBI primers, then multiplex PCR in a second round. TCRdb independently ran MiXCR on the multiplex PCR reads; one entry per CDR3 protein. Of around 600,000 distinct CDR3 sequences listed, under 50% are singletons. Sequenced input: peripheral blood. Receptor source: an adult man with Graves' ophthalmopathy.

The chain combines TRBV7-6 with TRBJ2-3, with D unclear. Germline-derived CDR1 and CDR2 are SGHVS and FNYEAQ. The CDR3 sequence is 14 residues long. Between the trimmed V and J ends, which lost 5 bases and 4 bases, there was a span of 13 bases. CDR3: CASSLSSSPDTQYF. CDR3 nucleotide sequence: TGTGCCAGCAGCCTATCTAGTAGCCCAGATACGCAGTATTTT.

At least ten counts were recorded for this clonotype. CDR3 sequence reads: CASSGGQGAVYGYTF. The CDR3, as DNA: TGTGCCAGCAGCGGTGGACAGGGGGCTGTCTATGGCTACACCTTC. This rearrangement joins TRBV9 to TRBJ1-2, with 11 nucleotides matching TRBD1. Germline-derived CDR1 and CDR2 are SGDLS and YYNGEE. CDR3 length: 15 amino acids. V dropped 3 bases and J dropped 4; count of bases not matched to a gene: 5. Full variable domain (outside the CDR3, taken from reference TRBV9 and TRBJ1-2): DSGVTQTPKHLITATGQRVTLRCSPRSGDLSVYWYQQSLDQGLQFLIQYYNGEERAKGNILERFSAQQFPDLHSELNLSSLELGDSALYFCASSGGQGAVYGYTFGSGTRLTVV.

This clonotype was seen many times. The chain recombines TRBV7-4 with TRBJ2-5, with 8 bases identical to TRBD1. There are 14 residues in the CDR3. Germline V gives CDR1 SGHVT, CDR2 SQSDAQ. The J segment lost 4 bases and the V segment lost 2 bases, leaving 3 bases of the junction unmatched. DNA for the CDR3: TGTGCCAGCAGCTTATGCCAGGGGGCAGAGACCCAGTACTTC. Residues: CASSLCQGAETQYF.

The gene calls are TRBV29-1 and TRBJ2-5, with D possibly being TRBD2 (6 bases). Germline V gives CDR1 SQVTM, CDR2 ANQGSEA. Trimming cost V 5 bases and J 0 bases, with 10 bases left between them. The CDR3 is 13 amino acids. DNA of the CDR3: TGCAGCGTTTCCACGGGGGACCAAGAGACCCAGTACTTC. This translates into CSVSTGDQETQYF.

This clonotype has ten or more counts. The V and J genes are TRBV7-9 and TRBJ2-6; D perhaps matches TRBD1 (6 bases). V lost 3 bases to trimming and J lost 0 bases, with 12 bases between them. Germline lookup yields CDR1 SEHNR and CDR2 FQNEAQ (reference sequence). This CDR3 comprises 17 residues. The CDR3 nucleotides read TGTGCCAGCAGCTTTTCTGGGGGCTACTCTGGGGCCAACGTCCTGACTTTC. Its protein is CASSFSGGYSGANVLTF.

V and J are TRBV20-1 and TRBJ2-3, with D unclear. There are 10 residues in the CDR3. The germline CDR1 and CDR2 sequences are DFQATT and SNEGSKA (reference sequence). The V end lost 8 bases, the J end lost 6 bases, and 9 bases lay between the germline ends. The CDR3 nucleotides are TGCAGTCCCCTTGGGGATACGCAGTATTTT. Amino acids: CSPLGDTQYF.

As to this clonotype: A much more abundant neighbour one base away suggests this may be a read error. The chain couples TRBV7-9 to TRBJ1-2, with D hard to call. V was cut by 8 bases and J by 0 bases, with 19 bases left in between. Germline V CDR1 and CDR2: SEHNR, FQNEAQ (reference sequence). This CDR3 has 16 amino acids. The CDR3 coding sequence is TGTGCCAGCGGCCAAGGGAACGGATACCCTAACTATGGCTACACCTTC. Translation gives CASGQGNGYPNYGYTF.

V is TRBV7-2 and J is TRBJ2-7, with TRBD1 matching 12 bases. Germline V gene lookup returns CDR1 SGHTA and CDR2 FQGNSA. The CDR3 spans 18 residues. Trimming removed 5 bases from V and 0 bases from J; junction bases left unmatched: 11. The CDR3 DNA follows: TGTGCCAGCAGCCCCCGGGACAGGGGGCGTTATACCTCCTACGAGCAGTACTTC. Amino acid sequence: CASSPRDRGRYTSYEQYF.

This clonotype appeared many times. The CDR3 DNA follows: TGTGCCATCAGTGATATCGACCCGAACACCGGGGAGCTGTTTTTT. The encoded protein is CAISDIDPNTGELFF. V and J are TRBV10-3 and TRBJ2-2; D uncertain. Trimming pared 3 bases from V and 0 bases from J, leaving 8 bases between. The germline CDR1 and CDR2 sequences are ENHRY and SYGVKD. The CDR3 is 15 amino acids.

With respect to this clonotype: A much larger clone is a single base away; this may be a read error. V and J are TRBV7-2 and TRBJ2-2, with D maybe TRBD2 (6 bases). In germline, CDR1 is SGHTA, CDR2 FQGNSA. There are 15 residues in the CDR3. Trimming took 7 bases from V and 1 from J, leaving 13 bases between them. As DNA, the CDR3 is TGTGCCAGCATCCGGAGGGGCGAGAACACCGGGGAGCTGTTTTTT. Amino acids: CASIRRGENTGELFF.

This clonotype has a count of ten or more. The chain uses TRBV11-1 and TRBJ2-7; D gene uncertain. This CDR3 is built from 14 residues. From germline, CDR1 is SGHAT and CDR2 FQDESV (reference sequence). V lost 1 base and J 0 bases, leaving 7 bases between the germline ends. CDR3 coding DNA: TGTGCCAGCAGCTTAGAGTCTCACTCCTACGAGCAGTACTTC. As protein: CASSLESHSYEQYF.

Notes on this clonotype: A read error is likely, as this CDR3 ends without the conserved phenylalanine or tryptophan. The V and J genes are TRBV14 and TRBJ2-5, with a weak D call TRBD2 (6 bases). Looked up from germline, CDR1 is SGHDN and CDR2 is FVKESK. This CDR3 has 15 residues. V was shortened by 4 bases and J by 1 base, with 13 bases between the two germline ends. The CDR3 DNA is TGTGCCAGCAGCCGTCTCACCGGGGGCCAAGAGACCCAGTACTGC. Translating gives CASSRLTGGQETQYC.

This clonotype was picked up many times. CDR3 DNA: TGTGCCAGCAGCCCCTCGGGTGTCCCGGGGGGCTACACCTTC. It translates to CASSPSGVPGGYTF. The chain joins TRBV11-2 to TRBJ1-2, with unresolved D. The length of the CDR3 is 14 residues. The germline V gene encodes CDR1 SGHAT and CDR2 FQNNGV. V was clipped by 5 bases and J by 8 bases, with 18 bases between them.

To note about this clonotype: At one end the junction does not follow the germline gene, possibly because of a read error. This chain joins TRBV25-1 and TRBJ1-4, with 9 bases matching TRBD1. Germline values: CDR1 MGHDK, CDR2 SYGVNS. The CDR3 contains 17 residues. The CDR3 is CASRDQGTGTVHEKLFF. The CDR3 region has the DNA TGTGCCAGCAGAGACCAGGGGACAGGGACGGTTCATGAAAAGCTGTTTTTT.

This clonotype was observed many times. This sequence joins TRBV9 and TRBJ1-2; D is uncertain. Germline V gene lookup returns CDR1 SGDLS and CDR2 YYNGEE. Trimming removed 0 bases from V and 3 bases from J, with 12 bases in between. The CDR3 is made up of 15 amino acids. The CDR3 here is CASSVGAPAHYGYTF. CDR3 sequence (DNA): TGTGCCAGCAGCGTAGGAGCCCCCGCGCACTATGGCTACACCTTC.

This chain links TRBV15 with TRBJ2-5, with D perhaps TRBD1 (5 bases). V gave up 8 bases and J gave up 7 bases, with 5 bases separating them. The CDR3 loop spans 9 amino acids. CDR1 LNHNV and CDR2 YYDKDF come from the germline V gene (reference sequence). The CDR3 bases are TGTGCCACCCAGGGGACCCAGTACTTC. Amino acids: CATQGTQYF.

This clonotype has only a few counts. The rearrangement uses TRBV7-9 and TRBJ2-5; TRBD2 matches at 9 bases. This CDR3 spans 19 amino acids. Per the germline V gene, CDR1 is SEHNR and CDR2 is FQNEAQ (reference sequence). V lost 5 bases, J lost 1 base, and 17 bases stayed unmatched. The CDR3 here is CASSVQRLAERPRQETQYF. CDR3 coding DNA: TGTGCCAGCAGCGTACAACGACTAGCGGAAAGACCCCGCCAAGAGACCCAGTACTTC.

The table lists this clonotype with many counts. DNA for the CDR3: TGCAGTGCTAGAGATATTCGGGGGGGCGAAGGGACCCAGTACTTC. This translates into CSARDIRGGEGTQYF. The V gene is TRBV20-1, the J gene TRBJ2-5, with 8 bases fitting TRBD2. This CDR3 contains 15 residues. CDR1 is DFQATT, CDR2 SNEGSKA, per germline (reference sequence). V was pared by 0 bases and J by 7 bases, with 10 bases of the junction left unmatched.

Of note for this clonotype: This may be a read error, as it is one base from a much larger clone. The missing conserved phenylalanine or tryptophan at the end of this CDR3 makes a read error likely. V and J are TRBV7-2 and TRBJ2-7; D possibly corresponds to TRBD1 (5 bases). The CDR3 covers 14 residues. Trimming removed 5 bases at V and 2 bases at J, with 13 bases between. Germline V lookup: CDR1 SGHTA, CDR2 FQGNSA. The CDR3 sequence: CASSPRRVAYEQYC. CDR3 DNA sequence: TGTGCCAGCAGCCCCCGCAGGGTGGCCTACGAGCAGTACTGC.

There are a few counts of this clonotype. The chain combines TRBV6-2 or TRBV6-3 with TRBJ1-1; 8 bases match TRBD1. Per germline, CDR1 MNHEY and CDR2 SVGEGT. Trimming took 2 bases from V and 1 from J; bases not matched to a gene: 15. The CDR3 runs 19 residues. Here the CDR3 DNA reads TGTGCCAGCAGTTACGTTTCACGGGACAGGAGATACACGAACACTGAAGCTTTCTTT. This sequence encodes CASSYVSRDRRYTNTEAFF.

Turning to this clonotype: A clone one base away is much larger, so this may be a read error. This sequence joins TRBV11-2 and TRBJ2-5; D remains ambiguous. The CDR3 sequence is 14 residues long. Per the germline V gene, CDR1 is SGHAT and CDR2 is FQNNGV. The CDR3 DNA reads as TGTGCCAGCAGCTTAGTCCGGTCCCAAAAGACCCAGTACTTC. As protein: CASSLVRSQKTQYF.

This clonotype showed up just a few times. V usage is TRBV6-6 and J usage is TRBJ1-1; TRBD1 is a possible D gene (5 bases). The CDR3 covers 14 residues. The germline gives CDR1 MNHNY, CDR2 SVGAGI (reference sequence). V lost 5 bases, J lost 7 bases, and 17 bases lay in between. The chain's CDR3 is CASSMSGALGEAFF. CDR3 coding DNA: TGTGCCAGCAGTATGAGTGGGGCCCTGGGTGAAGCTTTCTTT.

This clonotype was picked up many times. The chain uses TRBV5-1 and TRBJ1-1; no firm D call. With 5 bases removed from V and 1 base from J, the gap between germline ends came to 12 bases. CDR1 is SGHRS and CDR2 is YFSETQ in the germline V gene. The CDR3 runs to 14 residues. CDR3 bases: TGCGCCAGCAGTTCCCAAGCACAGAACACTGAAGCTTTCTTT. Amino acids: CASSSQAQNTEAFF. Using reference TRBV5-1 and TRBJ1-1 for the parts outside the CDR3, the full variable domain is KAGVTQTPRYLIKTRGQQVTLSCSPISGHRSVSWYQQTPGQGLQFLFEYFSETQRNKGNFPGRFSGRQFSNSRSEMNVSTLELGDSALYLCASSSQAQNTEAFFGQGTRLTVV.

With regard to this clonotype: Given a much more abundant clone one base away, this may be a read error. The V call is TRBV7-9, the J call TRBJ2-5; D is possibly TRBD1 (5 bases). The germline gives CDR1 SEHNR, CDR2 FQNEAQ (reference sequence). The CDR3 sequence is 15 residues long. The CDR3 bases are TGCGCCAGCAGCCTAGATCAGGGCACCCAAGAGACCCAGTACTTC. This encodes CASSLDQGTQETQYF.